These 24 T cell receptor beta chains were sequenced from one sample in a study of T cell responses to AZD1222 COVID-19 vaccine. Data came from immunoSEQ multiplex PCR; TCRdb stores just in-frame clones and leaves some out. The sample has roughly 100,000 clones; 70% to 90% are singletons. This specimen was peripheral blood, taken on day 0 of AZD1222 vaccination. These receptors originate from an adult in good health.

CDR3 sequence (DNA): TGTGCCAGCAGTGAAGGTATGGAATATAGCAATCAGCCCCAGCATTTT. Its translation: CASSEGMEYSNQPQHF. The chain couples TRBV2 to TRBJ1-5; no definite D call. Germline values: CDR1 SNHLY, CDR2 FYNNEI. V was clipped by 1 base and J by 0 bases, with 10 bases between them. The CDR3 length is 16 residues.

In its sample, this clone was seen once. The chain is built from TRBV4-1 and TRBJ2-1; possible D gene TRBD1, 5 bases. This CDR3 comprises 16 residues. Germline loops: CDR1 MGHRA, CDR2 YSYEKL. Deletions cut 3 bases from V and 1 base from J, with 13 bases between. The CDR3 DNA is TGCGCCAGCAGCCACCTAGACAGATTATCCTACAATGAGCAGTTCTTC. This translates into CASSHLDRLSYNEQFF.

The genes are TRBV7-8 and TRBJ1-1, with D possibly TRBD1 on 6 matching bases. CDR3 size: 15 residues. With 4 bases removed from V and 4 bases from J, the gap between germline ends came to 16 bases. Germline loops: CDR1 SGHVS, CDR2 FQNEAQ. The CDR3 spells CASSSRMEGGTEAFF. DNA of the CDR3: TGTGCCAGCAGCTCACGGATGGAAGGGGGCACTGAAGCTTTCTTT. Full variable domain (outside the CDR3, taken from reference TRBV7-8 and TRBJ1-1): GAGVSQSPRYKVAKRGQDVALRCDPISGHVSLFWYQQALGQGPEFLTYFQNEAQLDKSGLPSDRFFAERPEGSVSTLKIQRTQQEDSAVYLCASSSRMEGGTEAFFGQGTRLTVV.

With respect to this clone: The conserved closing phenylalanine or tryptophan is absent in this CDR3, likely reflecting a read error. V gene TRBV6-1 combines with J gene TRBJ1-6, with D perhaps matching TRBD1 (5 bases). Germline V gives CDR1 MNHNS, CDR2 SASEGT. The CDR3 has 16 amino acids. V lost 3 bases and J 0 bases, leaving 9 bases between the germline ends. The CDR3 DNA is TGTGCCAGCAGTGATTCCGGGGGCTCCTATAATTCACCCCTCCACCTT. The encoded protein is CASSDSGGSYNSPLHL.

CDR3 nucleotide sequence: TGTGCCAGCAGTTCCAGGGGGCGTGCTGTGGAAGAGCAGTACTTC. Translated, it gives CASSSRGRAVEEQYF. This chain connects TRBV27 to TRBJ2-7; 8 bases agree with TRBD1. The CDR3 extends over 15 amino acids. The germline V gene has CDR1 MNHEY and CDR2 SMNVEV (reference sequence). V was clipped by 4 bases and J by 7 bases; unmatched bases: 12.

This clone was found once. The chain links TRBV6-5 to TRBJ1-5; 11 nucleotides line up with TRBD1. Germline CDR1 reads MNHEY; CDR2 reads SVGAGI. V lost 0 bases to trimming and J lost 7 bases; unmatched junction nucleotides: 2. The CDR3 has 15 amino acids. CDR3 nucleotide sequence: TGTGCCAGCAGTTACTCTGGGACAGGGGGACAGCCCCAGCATTTT. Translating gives CASSYSGTGGQPQHF.

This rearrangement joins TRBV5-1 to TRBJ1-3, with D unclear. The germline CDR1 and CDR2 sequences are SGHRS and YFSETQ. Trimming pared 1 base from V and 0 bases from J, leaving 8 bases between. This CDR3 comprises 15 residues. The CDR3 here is CASSLIGVSGNTIYF. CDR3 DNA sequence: TGCGCCAGCAGCTTGATCGGGGTCTCTGGAAACACCATATATTTT.

CDR3 region: CASSHNVDTQYF. DNA of the CDR3: TGTGCCAGCAGCCATAATGTGGATACGCAGTATTTT. The chain employs TRBV3-1 (or the pseudogene TRBV3-2) and TRBJ2-3; D not certain. Trimming stripped 3 bases from V and 6 bases from J, with 7 bases between. The V gene's germline CDR1 is LGHDT and CDR2 YNNKEL (reference sequence). This CDR3 region has 12 residues.

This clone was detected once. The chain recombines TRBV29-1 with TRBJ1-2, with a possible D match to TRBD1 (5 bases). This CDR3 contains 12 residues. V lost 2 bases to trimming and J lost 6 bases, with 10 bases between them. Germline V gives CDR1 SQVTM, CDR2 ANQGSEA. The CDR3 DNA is TGCAGCGTTGAAAGACAGCATAATGGCTACACCTTC. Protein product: CSVERQHNGYTF.

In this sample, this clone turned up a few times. The CDR3 DNA is TGCGCCAGCAGATATCGGGGGGGTTCCGATGAGCAGTTCTTC. This gives the protein CASRYRGGSDEQFF. This chain connects TRBV5-1 to TRBJ2-1; 8 positions agree with TRBD2. Germline V gives CDR1 SGHRS, CDR2 YFSETQ. Losses at the gene ends were 5 bases for V and 8 bases for J; bases not matched to a gene: 9. The CDR3 is 14 amino acids.

CDR3 sequence (DNA): TGTGCCAGCAGTCCGGTGGGGGGGGTTTACGAGCAGTACTTC. Encoded protein: CASSPVGGVYEQYF. The rearrangement uses TRBV6-5 and TRBJ2-7; 7 nucleotides match TRBD2. The CDR3 runs 14 residues. Germline assignment: CDR1 MNHEY and CDR2 SVGAGI. J lost 4 bases, V lost 5 bases, and 8 bases had no gene match.

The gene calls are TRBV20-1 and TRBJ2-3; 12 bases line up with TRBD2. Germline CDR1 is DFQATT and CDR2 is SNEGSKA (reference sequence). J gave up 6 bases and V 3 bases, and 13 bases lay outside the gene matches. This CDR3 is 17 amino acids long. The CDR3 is CSASSPSGGVPSDTQYF. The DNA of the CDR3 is TGCAGTGCTAGTTCTCCTAGCGGGGGGGTCCCCTCGGATACGCAGTATTTT.

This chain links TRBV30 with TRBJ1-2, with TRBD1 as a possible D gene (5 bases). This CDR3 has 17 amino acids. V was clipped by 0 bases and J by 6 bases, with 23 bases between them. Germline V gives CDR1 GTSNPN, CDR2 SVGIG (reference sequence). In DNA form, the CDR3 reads TGTGCCTGGAGTGTTAGTTGGGTGGCCAGGGAAGATCATGGCTACACCTTC. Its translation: CAWSVSWVAREDHGYTF.

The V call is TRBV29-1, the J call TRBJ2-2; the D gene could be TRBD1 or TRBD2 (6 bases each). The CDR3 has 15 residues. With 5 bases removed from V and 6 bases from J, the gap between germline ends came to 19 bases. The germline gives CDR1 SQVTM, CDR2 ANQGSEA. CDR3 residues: CSVWGLGGLPGELFF. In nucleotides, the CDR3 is TGCAGCGTTTGGGGGTTAGGGGGGCTTCCCGGGGAGCTGTTTTTT.

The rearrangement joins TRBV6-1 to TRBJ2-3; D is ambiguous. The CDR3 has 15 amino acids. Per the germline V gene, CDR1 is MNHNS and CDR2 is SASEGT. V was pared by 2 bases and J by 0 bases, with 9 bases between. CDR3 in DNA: TGTGCCAGCAGTGAAATGTCAGGCAGCACAGATACGCAGTATTTT. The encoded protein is CASSEMSGSTDTQYF.

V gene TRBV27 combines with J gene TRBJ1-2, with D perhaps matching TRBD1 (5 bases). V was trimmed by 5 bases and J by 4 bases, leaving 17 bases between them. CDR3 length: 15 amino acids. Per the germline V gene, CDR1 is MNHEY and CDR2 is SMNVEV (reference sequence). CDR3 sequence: CASSLGTGGIYGYTF. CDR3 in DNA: TGTGCCAGCAGTCTTGGGACTGGCGGGATCTATGGCTACACCTTC.

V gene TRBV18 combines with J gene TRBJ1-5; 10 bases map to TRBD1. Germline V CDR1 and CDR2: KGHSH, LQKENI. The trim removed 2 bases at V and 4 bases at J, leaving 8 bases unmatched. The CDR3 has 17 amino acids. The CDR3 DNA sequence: TGTGCCAGCTCACCATCGGGTGGGACAGGGGAAAATCAGCCCCAGCATTTT. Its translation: CASSPSGGTGENQPQHF. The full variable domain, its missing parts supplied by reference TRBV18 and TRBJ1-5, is NAGVMQNPRHLVRRRGQEARLRCSPMKGHSHVYWYRQLPEEGLKFMVYLQKENIIDESGMPKERFSAEFPKEGPSILRIQQVVRGDSAAYFCASSPSGGTGENQPQHFGDGTRLSIL.

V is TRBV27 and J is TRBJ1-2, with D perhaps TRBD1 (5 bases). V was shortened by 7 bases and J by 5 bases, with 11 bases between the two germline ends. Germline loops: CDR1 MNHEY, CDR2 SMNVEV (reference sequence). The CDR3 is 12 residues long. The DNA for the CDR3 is TGTGCCAGCATGGGGCGCTTATATGGCTACACCTTC. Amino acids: CASMGRLYGYTF.

The CDR3 bases are TGTGCCAGCAGCCAAGATTGGGGCGGGGGAAGGCAGCCCCAGCATTTT. Translating it yields CASSQDWGGGRQPQHF. This chain connects TRBV3-1 (or the pseudogene TRBV3-2) to TRBJ1-5, with D possibly matching TRBD1 (5 bases). CDR1 is LGHDT, CDR2 YNNKEL, per germline (reference sequence). Trimming cost V 0 bases and J 7 bases, with 16 bases left between them. This CDR3 is 16 amino acids long.

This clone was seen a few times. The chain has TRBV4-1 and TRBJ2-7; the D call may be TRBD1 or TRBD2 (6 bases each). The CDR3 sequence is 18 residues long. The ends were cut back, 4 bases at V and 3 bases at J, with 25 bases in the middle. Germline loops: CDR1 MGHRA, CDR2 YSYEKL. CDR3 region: CASSLLSTEGGQGYEQYF. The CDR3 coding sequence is TGCGCCAGCAGCCTTCTTTCGACCGAGGGGGGTCAGGGCTACGAGCAGTACTTC.

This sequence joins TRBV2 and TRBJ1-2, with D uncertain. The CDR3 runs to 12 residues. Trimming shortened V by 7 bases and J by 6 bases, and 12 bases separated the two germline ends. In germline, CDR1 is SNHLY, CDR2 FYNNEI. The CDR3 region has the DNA TGTGCCAGCACCGGACTTGGGGATGGCTACACCTTC. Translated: CASTGLGDGYTF. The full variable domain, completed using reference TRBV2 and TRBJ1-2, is EPEVTQTPSHQVTQMGQEVILRCVPISNHLYFYWYRQILGQKVEFLVSFYNNEISEKSEIFDDQFSVERPDGSNFTLKIRSTKLEDSAMYFCASTGLGDGYTFGSGTRLTVV.

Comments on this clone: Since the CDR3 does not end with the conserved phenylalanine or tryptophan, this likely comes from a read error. This chain's CDR3 is CASSLDPNSPLHL. The CDR3 nucleotides read TGTGCCAGCAGCTTAGATCCCAATTCACCCCTCCACCTT. The chain is built from TRBV7-2 and TRBJ1-6; no reliable D call. Germline V gene sequence: CDR1 SGHTA, CDR2 FQGNSA. V lost 1 base and J 7 bases, leaving 5 bases between the germline ends. The length of the CDR3 is 13 residues.

CDR3 region: CASSFLPAGELFF. CDR3 in DNA: TGTGCCAGCAGTTTTCTTCCGGCCGGGGAGCTGTTTTTT. The chain is built from TRBV12-3 or TRBV12-4 and TRBJ2-2, with D unresolved. V was trimmed by 3 bases and J by 6 bases, leaving 8 bases between them. The CDR3 is 13 amino acids.

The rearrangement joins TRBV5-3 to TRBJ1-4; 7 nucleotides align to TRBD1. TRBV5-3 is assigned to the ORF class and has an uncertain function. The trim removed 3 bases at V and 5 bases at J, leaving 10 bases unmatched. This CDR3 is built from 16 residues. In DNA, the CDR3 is TGTGCCAGAAGCTGCCCCCGGGACAGAGCAAATGAAAAACTGTTTTTT. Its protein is CARSCPRDRANEKLFF.